A single sample is the source of the 15 T cell receptor beta chains below, sequenced in a study of T cell responses to AZD1222 COVID-19 vaccine. Profiled with immunoSEQ multiplex PCR; TCRdb holds only in-frame clones, not every one. The table shows roughly 130,000 clones, with approximately 89% occurring only once. The sample in question was peripheral blood, obtained on day 0 of AZD1222 vaccination. All receptors derive from an adult in good health.

V is TRBV7-3 and J is TRBJ2-4; 8 nucleotides match TRBD2. The germline CDR1 and CDR2 sequences are SGHTA and FQGTGA. The CDR3 is made up of 15 amino acids. With V trimmed by 5 bases and J by 5 bases, 8 bases remained unmatched. DNA for the CDR3: TGTGCCAGCAGCGCCCCGGGACTAGAGGAAAACATTCAGTACTTC. As protein: CASSAPGLEENIQYF.

V usage is TRBV5-4 and J usage is TRBJ2-5; 8 bases match TRBD2. V shed 4 bases and J 5 bases; nucleotides not matched to a gene: 7. Germline V gives CDR1 SGHNT, CDR2 YYREEE (reference sequence). The CDR3 is 14 amino acids. The CDR3 is CASSASGSSETQYF. Written as DNA, the CDR3 is TGTGCCAGCAGCGCGAGCGGGAGTTCGGAGACCCAGTACTTC.

The V call is TRBV18, the J call TRBJ2-7, with a possible D match to TRBD1 (5 bases). The CDR3 runs to 14 residues. V lost 3 bases, J lost 5 bases, and 14 bases lay in between. In germline, CDR1 is KGHSH, CDR2 LQKENI. The CDR3, as DNA: TGTGCCAGCTCACCGGACATCAGGATCCACGAGCAGTACTTC. Its protein product is CASSPDIRIHEQYF.

This rearrangement joins TRBV19 to TRBJ1-2; 7 nucleotides line up with TRBD1. V was pared by 6 bases and J by 4 bases, with 14 bases of the junction left unmatched. The germline V gene encodes CDR1 LNHDA and CDR2 SQIVND (reference sequence). This CDR3 has 16 residues. The CDR3 nucleotides read TGTGCCAGTAGCCCTTTCCGGACAGGTTTATTCTATGGCTACACCTTC. This encodes CASSPFRTGLFYGYTF.

The chain recombines TRBV4-2 with TRBJ1-5; no clear D gene. Germline CDR1 is LGHNA and CDR2 is YNFKEQ. This CDR3 is 17 amino acids long. The V and J ends lost 1 base and 2 bases respectively, with 15 bases between them. The CDR3: CASSQAFAGIGNQPQHF. The CDR3 nucleotides are TGTGCCAGCAGCCAAGCGTTTGCGGGAATCGGCAATCAGCCCCAGCATTTT.

This rearrangement joins TRBV6-1 to TRBJ2-7; possible D gene TRBD1, 8 bases. Trimming shortened V by 9 bases and J by 1 base, and 13 bases separated the two germline ends. Germline V lookup: CDR1 MNHNS, CDR2 SASEGT. The CDR3 is 13 amino acids. CDR3 amino acids: CARNRGGSYEQYF. As DNA, the CDR3 is TGTGCCAGAAACAGGGGGGGGTCCTACGAGCAGTACTTC.

In its sample, this clone was seen once. V is TRBV3-1 (or the pseudogene TRBV3-2) and J is TRBJ2-3, with D unclear. This CDR3 is 15 amino acids long. The germline gives CDR1 LGHDT, CDR2 YNNKEL (reference sequence). V dropped 2 bases and J dropped 2 bases, with 11 bases sitting between them. DNA for the CDR3: TGTGCCAGCAGCCAAACCCGGTCGCACACAGATACGCAGTATTTT. Amino acids: CASSQTRSHTDTQYF.

The rearrangement links TRBV5-4 to TRBJ1-1, with unresolved D. The CDR3 runs to 13 residues. CDR1 and CDR2 (germline): SGHNT, YYREEE (reference sequence). V gave up 0 bases and J gave up 5 bases, with 8 bases separating them. The CDR3, as DNA: TGTGCCAGCAGCTTGGACCGAGGGACTGAAGCTTTCTTT. It translates to CASSLDRGTEAFF.

On this clone: The junction departs from germline at one end; a sequencing error may be responsible. This chain links TRBV10-3 with TRBJ2-5; weak D call: TRBD1 (6 bases). CDR1 and CDR2 (germline): ENHRY, SYGVKD. This CDR3 contains 13 residues. The CDR3 region has the DNA TGTGCCATCAGTGCCCAGGACAGCCGATCTCCCCACTTC. It yields the protein CAISAQDSRSPHF.

The rearrangement uses TRBV7-9 and TRBJ1-1, with TRBD1 matching over 9 bases. The CDR3 is 10 amino acids. With V trimmed by 5 bases and J by 11 bases, 0 bases remained unmatched. Germline-derived CDR1 and CDR2 are SEHNR and FQNEAQ (reference sequence). This CDR3 reads CASSGTGAFF. The CDR3 nucleotides read TGTGCCAGCAGCGGGACAGGGGCTTTCTTT.

The chain is built from TRBV7-3 and TRBJ1-5; maybe TRBD1 (6 bases). This CDR3 spans 13 amino acids. In germline, CDR1 is SGHTA, CDR2 FQGTGA. V was cut by 5 bases and J by 3 bases, with 8 bases left in between. CDR3 amino acids: CASSRDNNQPQHF. The CDR3 DNA reads TGTGCCAGCAGCCGGGACAACAATCAGCCCCAGCATTTT.

The chain uses TRBV7-8 and TRBJ2-7; D might be TRBD1 or TRBD2, each matching 5 bases. V shed 2 bases and J shed 1 base, with 9 bases lying between them. Germline values: CDR1 SGHVS, CDR2 FQNEAQ. The CDR3 is made up of 14 amino acids. The CDR3 bases are TGTGCCAGCAGCTTATTCGAGGGGTCCTACGAGCAGTACTTC. It translates to CASSLFEGSYEQYF.

The V and J genes are TRBV7-8 and TRBJ2-1; D call uncertain. The V gene lost 2 bases and the J gene lost 2 bases, with 7 bases spanning the gap. Germline-derived CDR1 and CDR2 are SGHVS and FQNEAQ. The CDR3 has 14 residues. The CDR3 reads CASSLRPAYNEQFF. The CDR3 nucleotides are TGTGCCAGCAGCTTAAGACCAGCCTACAATGAGCAGTTCTTC.

This chain links TRBV29-1 with TRBJ1-1; D uncertain. Germline lookup yields CDR1 SQVTM and CDR2 ANQGSEA. V dropped 5 bases and J dropped 0 bases, with 7 bases sitting between them. The CDR3 covers 12 residues. CDR3 sequence reads: CSVSQLNTEAFF. In nucleotides, the CDR3 is TGCAGCGTTTCACAGTTGAACACTGAAGCTTTCTTT.

The V call is TRBV30, the J call TRBJ2-5; D possibly matches TRBD1 or TRBD2 (6 bases each). CDR1 GTSNPN and CDR2 SVGIG come from the germline V gene (reference sequence). The CDR3 is 14 amino acids. The ends were cut back, 1 base at V and 5 bases at J, with 14 bases in the middle. CDR3 DNA: TGTGCCTGGAGTGATAGGGGGGCGATGGAGACCCAGTACTTC. Translated, it gives CAWSDRGAMETQYF.